The TCR beta chain under discussion was sequenced for a study of T cell changes during pregnancy in multiple sclerosis. Germline CDR1 reads SGHTA; CDR2 reads FQGNSA. Losses at the gene ends were 5 bases for V and 1 base for J; bases not matched to a gene: 11. The CDR3 loop spans 16 amino acids. Produced via immunoSEQ multiplex PCR; TCRdb's table is partial and in-frame only. The repertoire consists of over 35,000 clones, with about 88% occurring once and the leading ten covering roughly 0.53%. The source was CD4+ T cells from peripheral blood mononuclear cells, collected in the first trimester of pregnancy. The genes are TRBV7-2 and TRBJ2-7; 7 nucleotides agree with TRBD1. The sequence derives from a female donor with multiple sclerosis, enrolled in a pregnancy study. CDR3 nucleotides: TGTGCCAGCAGCCCAACCCGGGACAGAGGTTCCTACGAGCAGTACTTC. Translating gives CASSPTRDRGSYEQYF. Full variable domain (rest looked up from reference TRBV7-2 and TRBJ2-7): GAGVSQSPSNKVTEKGKDVELRCDPISGHTALYWYRQSLGQGLEFLIYFQGNSAPDKSGLPSDRFSAERTGGSVSTLTIQRTQQEDSAVYLCASSPTRDRGSYEQYFGPGTRLTVT.